This T cell receptor beta chain was documented in a study of cytomegalovirus exposure and HLA in healthy donors. Details on this clone: The antigen remains unidentified.

General observations from the study: An assumption of roughly uniform sequencing depth across donors underlay the presence/absence analyses.

Trimming removed 8 bases from V and 4 bases from J, with 17 bases in between. Germline V CDR1 and CDR2: MNHEY, SMNVEV (reference sequence). The length of the CDR3 is 14 residues. The PCR ran on 60 Vbeta and 13 Jbeta primers. Original data processing: An analysis performed later counted 72 million or so unique TCR beta chains (approximately 10 million of them shared). Clones were read by immunoSEQ multiplex PCR, and TCRdb kept only the in-frame ones, dropping some. V and J calls and clone size follow that table, whereas D and trimming were derived from the DNA. The sample includes under 200,000 clones.

Sequencing input: PBMCs. This receptor was taken from a woman in her late teens or twenties in good health and CMV-seropositive. The chain links TRBV27 to TRBJ1-1; D gene ambiguous. The CDR3 DNA sequence: TGTGCCAGCGGCCGCGGGGTTCGGGGCACTGAAGCTTTCTTT. This codes for CASGRGVRGTEAFF.